The 32 T cell receptor beta chains reported below all come from one sample, sequenced in a study of cytomegalovirus exposure and HLA in healthy donors. PCR was performed using 60 Vbeta and 13 Jbeta primers. This table comes from immunoSEQ multiplex PCR, and its TCRdb copy is limited to in-frame clones, with some not included. The table records some 51,000 clones, 77% of them present only once. The specimen sequenced was PBMCs. All receptors come from a female donor in good health and CMV-seronegative.

A few counts support this clone. The J gene is TRBJ2-5, the V gene TRBV7-2; 7 positions match TRBD2. Near its end, the DNA agrees better with TRBJ2-7, so the J call may be wrong. This CDR3 has 14 residues. The germline V gene encodes CDR1 SGHTA and CDR2 FQGNSA. The CDR3 DNA sequence: TGTGCCAGCAGCCTACGTGGGCTAGCGGACGAGCAGTACTTC. This encodes CASSLRGLADEQYF.

Here the CDR3 DNA reads TGTGCCACCAGCTCCTGGACTCAGCCCGACAATGAGCAGTTCTTC. Translation: CATSSWTQPDNEQFF. J is TRBJ2-1 and V is TRBV15, with D possibly matching TRBD2 (5 bases). The CDR3 extends over 15 amino acids. V was cut by 5 bases and J by 5 bases, with 16 bases left in between. Germline CDR1 is LNHNV and CDR2 is YYDKDF (reference sequence).

V is TRBV5-1 and J is TRBJ2-7; possibly TRBD1 for D (7 bases). Germline V lookup: CDR1 SGHRS, CDR2 YFSETQ. There are 15 residues in the CDR3. V was shortened by 0 bases and J by 1 base, with 11 bases between the two germline ends. CDR3 region: CASSLGQGGSYEQYF. DNA for the CDR3: TGCGCCAGCAGCTTGGGCCAGGGGGGTTCCTACGAGCAGTACTTC. Supplemented by reference TRBV5-1 and TRBJ2-7, the full variable domain reads KAGVTQTPRYLIKTRGQQVTLSCSPISGHRSVSWYQQTPGQGLQFLFEYFSETQRNKGNFPGRFSGRQFSNSRSEMNVSTLELGDSALYLCASSLGQGGSYEQYFGPGTRLTVT.

This chain links TRBV18 with TRBJ2-1; 7 bases match TRBD1. Germline assignment: CDR1 KGHSH and CDR2 LQKENI. Unmatched junction bases numbered 8, after V lost 3 bases and J lost 9 bases. This CDR3 has 14 residues. The CDR3 DNA reads as TGTGCCAGCTCACCGACAGGGTATGTCATTGAGCAGTTCTTC. Protein product: CASSPTGYVIEQFF.

CDR3 amino acids: CAWGAGTGGSPLHF. In DNA, the CDR3 is TGTGCCTGGGGAGCCGGGACAGGGGGTTCACCCCTCCACTTT. The rearrangement uses TRBV30 and TRBJ1-6; 11 bases align to TRBD1. V shed 5 bases and J 9 bases; nucleotides not matched to a gene: 6. From germline, CDR1 is GTSNPN and CDR2 SVGIG (reference sequence). The CDR3 is 14 residues long.

A note on this clone: At the DNA level, this CDR3 is encoded by other sequences in the same sample as well. The chain recombines TRBV6-6 with TRBJ1-1, with D possibly matching TRBD1 (6 bases). This CDR3 region has 16 residues. Germline values: CDR1 MNHNY, CDR2 SVGAGI (reference sequence). The V gene lost 0 bases and the J gene lost 3 bases, with 14 bases spanning the gap. CDR3 coding DNA: TGTGCCAGCAGTTACTCCCGACGGACAGCAGACACTGAAGCTTTCTTT. It codes for CASSYSRRTADTEAFF.

The CDR3 DNA is TGTGCCAGCAGCAGGGACAGGGTCGATGGCTACACCTTC. Translated, it gives CASSRDRVDGYTF. The V gene is TRBV9, the J gene TRBJ1-2; 9 bases align to TRBD1. This CDR3 has 13 amino acids. Germline V CDR1 and CDR2: SGDLS, YYNGEE. Losses at the gene ends were 4 bases for V and 6 bases for J; bases not matched to a gene: 4.

This chain uses TRBV5-1 with TRBJ1-2, with TRBD1 matching 9 bases. CDR3 length: 14 residues. Germline V gives CDR1 SGHRS, CDR2 YFSETQ. Losses at the gene ends were 7 bases for V and 8 bases for J; bases not matched to a gene: 12. The CDR3 spells CASGTTGTGSGYTF. The CDR3 region has the DNA TGCGCCAGCGGGACAACCGGGACAGGGAGCGGCTACACCTTC.

This sequence joins TRBV28 and TRBJ1-1; D is unresolved. This CDR3 has 14 amino acids. Germline CDR1 and CDR2: MDHEN and SYDVKM. Trimming took off 6 bases at V and 2 bases at J, with 13 bases between the two ends. The CDR3 sequence: CASRPRKLNTEAFF. The CDR3 DNA sequence: TGTGCCAGCAGACCGAGGAAGCTTAACACTGAAGCTTTCTTT.

This clone was observed once. The chain carries TRBV6-1 and TRBJ2-3; TRBD2 is a possible D gene (7 bases). Trimming cost V 4 bases and J 4 bases, with 15 bases left between them. The CDR3 length is 15 residues. Germline V CDR1 and CDR2: MNHNS, SASEGT. The CDR3 loop reads CASSGLGGGPDTQYF. DNA for the CDR3: TGTGCCAGCAGTGGATTGGGAGGGGGACCAGATACGCAGTATTTT.

The chain uses TRBV7-9 and TRBJ2-7; TRBD1 agrees at 8 bases. V lost 4 bases to trimming and J lost 1 base; unmatched junction nucleotides: 0. CDR1 is SEHNR, CDR2 FQNEAQ, per germline (reference sequence). The CDR3 is 13 amino acids. CDR3 region: CASSWTGSYEQYF. The CDR3, as DNA: TGTGCCAGCAGCTGGACAGGGTCCTACGAGCAGTACTTC.

The gene calls are TRBV27 and TRBJ2-7; 9 bases line up with TRBD2. The CDR3 is 13 amino acids. Germline V gene lookup returns CDR1 MNHEY and CDR2 SMNVEV (reference sequence). V trimming: 8 bases; J trimming: 2 bases; junction bases outside the gene matches: 4. The CDR3 loop reads CASRPSGAYEQYF. CDR3 coding DNA: TGTGCCAGCCGCCCTAGCGGGGCCTACGAGCAGTACTTC.

This clone has a handful of counts. J is TRBJ1-1 and V is TRBV9; TRBD1 aligns across 9 bases. CDR1 is SGDLS and CDR2 is YYNGEE in the germline V gene. The CDR3 extends over 13 amino acids. The V gene end was trimmed by 2 bases and the J gene end by 11 bases; junction bases not matched to a gene: 7. The CDR3 spells CASSVTGGEDAFF. The CDR3 DNA follows: TGTGCCAGCAGCGTTACAGGGGGCGAAGACGCTTTCTTT.

The rearrangement uses TRBV7-9 and TRBJ1-1, with 8 positions matching TRBD1. Germline V gene data show CDR1 as SEHNR and CDR2 as FQNEAQ (reference sequence). V shed 5 bases and J 7 bases; nucleotides not matched to a gene: 15. The CDR3 is 16 amino acids. The CDR3 loop reads CASSAADRAASYEAFF. The CDR3 DNA is TGTGCCAGCAGCGCAGCGGACAGGGCGGCCTCGTATGAAGCTTTCTTT.

The sample holds one count of this clone. Here the CDR3 reads CAISGGQGFSYTF. DNA for the CDR3: TGTGCCATCAGTGGAGGACAGGGGTTTAGCTACACCTTC. The genes are TRBV10-3 and TRBJ1-2; 9 positions agree with TRBD1. The CDR3 is 13 amino acids. The germline V gene encodes CDR1 ENHRY and CDR2 SYGVKD. Trimming at V came to 4 bases and at J to 9 bases, leaving 6 bases not matched to a gene.

The V gene is TRBV28, the J gene TRBJ2-7; 14 bases are shared with TRBD2. CDR1 MDHEN and CDR2 SYDVKM come from the germline V gene. Unmatched junction bases numbered 13, after V lost 6 bases and J lost 0 bases. The CDR3 covers 19 residues. The CDR3 spells CASSTNLGTSGSVSYEQYF. The CDR3 bases are TGTGCCAGCAGCACAAACCTTGGGACTAGCGGGAGTGTCTCCTACGAGCAGTACTTC.

J is TRBJ1-5 and V is TRBV28; no clear D gene. The CDR3 is 14 amino acids. CDR1 is MDHEN, CDR2 SYDVKM, per germline. V gave up 3 bases and J gave up 3 bases, with 9 bases separating them. In DNA, the CDR3 is TGTGCCAGCAGTTTTCTAGGTTACAATCAGCCCCAGCATTTT. Residues: CASSFLGYNQPQHF.

J is TRBJ2-5 and V is TRBV12-5, with TRBD1 as a possible D gene (5 bases). Trimming removed 5 bases from V and 5 bases from J, with 12 bases in between. The germline V gene encodes CDR1 LGHNT and CDR2 FRNRAP. This CDR3 has 13 amino acids. CDR3 in DNA: TGTGCTAGTGGTCTCTCGCACAGGGAGACCCAGTACTTC. It translates to CASGLSHRETQYF. The full variable domain, completed using reference TRBV12-5 and TRBJ2-5, is DARVTQTPRHKVTEMGQEVTMRCQPILGHNTVFWYRQTMMQGLELLAYFRNRAPLDDSGMPKDRFSAEMPDATLATLKIQPSEPRDSAVYFCASGLSHRETQYFGPGTRLLVL.

This chain connects TRBV27 to TRBJ1-1; 7 bases map to TRBD1. The CDR3 is 15 amino acids. The trim removed 3 bases at V and 6 bases at J, leaving 10 bases unmatched. Germline CDR1 is MNHEY and CDR2 is SMNVEV (reference sequence). This CDR3 reads CASSFLDRVGAEAFF. The CDR3 region has the DNA TGTGCCAGCAGTTTCTTAGACAGGGTCGGGGCTGAAGCTTTCTTT.

V gene TRBV12-5 combines with J gene TRBJ1-5; 9 bases fit TRBD1. From germline, CDR1 is LGHNT and CDR2 FRNRAP. V shed 5 bases, J shed 5 bases, and the junction held 22 bases outside the gene matches. The CDR3 runs 20 residues. DNA of the CDR3: TGTGCTAGTGGTCCAGGAGTGTGGGTAGGGCACAGGGGGCATGATCAGCCCCAGCATTTT. Protein sequence: CASGPGVWVGHRGHDQPQHF.

This clone was recorded only once. The missing conserved phenylalanine or tryptophan at the end of this CDR3 makes a read error likely. The DNA for the CDR3 is TGTGCCAGCAGGACAGCCCAAGCTAACTATGGCTACACCCTC. The encoded protein is CASRTAQANYGYTL. This chain connects TRBV6-5 to TRBJ1-2, with a weak D call TRBD1 (5 bases). Germline CDR1 and CDR2: MNHEY and SVGAGI. V was clipped by 6 bases and J by 0 bases, with 11 bases between them. This CDR3 spans 14 amino acids.

The chain joins TRBV4-3 to TRBJ2-5, with 9 bases matching TRBD1. The germline V gene encodes CDR1 LGHNA and CDR2 YSLEER. The CDR3 contains 15 residues. With V trimmed by 0 bases and J by 5 bases, 4 bases remained unmatched. The CDR3 sequence is CASSQDKTGGETQYF. CDR3 DNA sequence: TGCGCCAGCAGCCAAGACAAGACAGGGGGGGAGACCCAGTACTTC.

The chain combines TRBV6-4 with TRBJ2-2, with 9 bases that match TRBD1. The CDR3 runs 15 residues. V shed 7 bases and J 6 bases; nucleotides not matched to a gene: 9. Germline loops: CDR1 MRHNA, CDR2 SNTAGT. This CDR3 is CASKQTDRGSGELFF. The CDR3 DNA follows: TGTGCCAGCAAACAAACGGACAGGGGATCCGGGGAGCTGTTTTTT.

CDR3 bases: TGTGCCAGCAGCGTAGAGGGCGGGTACCAAGAGACCCAGTACTTC. It yields the protein CASSVEGGYQETQYF. The V and J genes are TRBV9 and TRBJ2-5, with a tentative D call TRBD2 (5 bases). Germline CDR1 SGDLS, CDR2 YYNGEE. The germline V and J ends were trimmed by 0 bases and 0 bases, with 9 bases remaining between them. CDR3 size: 15 residues.

This rearrangement joins TRBV20-1 to TRBJ2-7; 7 bases fit TRBD1. CDR3 size: 11 residues. Losses at the gene ends were 4 bases for V and 8 bases for J; bases not matched to a gene: 5. Germline lookup yields CDR1 DFQATT and CDR2 SNEGSKA (reference sequence). In DNA form, the CDR3 reads TGCAGTGCTAATGACAGGGTGAAGCAGTACTTC. Translating gives CSANDRVKQYF.

The chain couples TRBV5-6 to TRBJ1-3; D gene ambiguous. Germline V gene data show CDR1 as SGHDT and CDR2 as YYEEEE. CDR3 length: 16 residues. V shed 2 bases and J shed 0 bases, with 12 bases lying between them. This CDR3 reads CASSFGTDNSGNTIYF. The DNA for the CDR3 is TGTGCCAGCAGCTTCGGCACAGACAACTCTGGAAACACCATATATTTT.

This clone was counted only a few times. This CDR3 is CASSDSGTSGYNEQFF. The CDR3 coding sequence is TGTGCCAGCAGTGACTCGGGGACTAGCGGCTACAATGAGCAGTTCTTC. The chain joins TRBV6-4 to TRBJ2-1; 11 positions agree with TRBD2. Per the germline V gene, CDR1 is MRHNA and CDR2 is SNTAGT. V gave up 0 bases and J gave up 3 bases; unmatched junction bases: 1. The CDR3 totals 16 residues.

The chain has TRBV5-1 and TRBJ2-2, with 14 nucleotides matching TRBD2. This CDR3 has 19 amino acids. From germline, CDR1 is SGHRS and CDR2 YFSETQ. V lost 4 bases to trimming and J lost 0 bases; unmatched junction nucleotides: 8. CDR3 nucleotide sequence: TGCGCCAGCAGCCCATCCGGGACTAGCGGGGGCGCGAACACCGGGGAGCTGTTTTTT. Its translation: CASSPSGTSGGANTGELFF.

The J gene is TRBJ2-2, the V gene TRBV2; perhaps TRBD1 as D (5 bases). The CDR3 spans 15 residues. The germline CDR1 and CDR2 sequences are SNHLY and FYNNEI. V was clipped by 2 bases and J by 4 bases, with 11 bases between them. The CDR3 DNA reads as TGTGCCAGCAGTGAATTGGGGCGAGGCACCGGGGAGCTGTTTTTT. It codes for CASSELGRGTGELFF.

The chain joins TRBV6-6 to TRBJ2-1; possible D gene TRBD1, 6 bases. V lost 5 bases and J lost 8, with 13 bases in between. The CDR3 has 13 residues. Looked up from germline, CDR1 is MNHNY and CDR2 is SVGAGI (reference sequence). The CDR3 here is CASSGSGDDEQFF. The CDR3 nucleotides read TGTGCCAGCAGTGGCTCAGGGGACGATGAGCAGTTCTTC.

This chain uses TRBV27 with TRBJ2-1; TRBD2 might be the D (5 bases). This CDR3 is 14 amino acids long. V was trimmed by 6 bases and J by 1 base, leaving 10 bases between them. Germline CDR1 reads MNHEY; CDR2 reads SMNVEV (reference sequence). Here the CDR3 reads CASRRVGSYNEQFF. In DNA, the CDR3 is TGTGCCAGCAGGCGGGTGGGTTCCTACAATGAGCAGTTCTTC.

The V and J genes are TRBV6-1 and TRBJ2-1, with D maybe TRBD1 (6 bases). V lost 5 bases and J 9 bases, leaving 14 bases between the germline ends. CDR3 size: 13 residues. Germline CDR1 reads MNHNS; CDR2 reads SASEGT. CDR3 in DNA: TGTGCCAGCAGTACCAGAAAGGACAGTGAGCAGTTCTTC. This translates into CASSTRKDSEQFF.